This T cell receptor (beta chain) was observed in a study of blood T cell repertoires in COVID-19. Produced via immunoSEQ multiplex PCR; TCRdb's table is partial and in-frame only. This sample has about 160,000 clones, with approximately 86% found just once. The CDR3 sequence is 20 residues long. The chain recombines TRBV21-1 with TRBJ1-5; the table names TRBD1, a call not compared with the DNA. TRBV21-1 counts as a pseudogene. This clonotype originated in a man aged 50 or older with active or convalescent COVID-19. Sequenced: peripheral blood. The CDR3 sequence: CASSRTGTGDVRSSNQPQHF. CDR3 sequence (DNA): TGTGCCAGCAGCCGTACCGGGACAGGGGACGTTCGGAGTAGCAATCAGCCCCAGCATTTT.